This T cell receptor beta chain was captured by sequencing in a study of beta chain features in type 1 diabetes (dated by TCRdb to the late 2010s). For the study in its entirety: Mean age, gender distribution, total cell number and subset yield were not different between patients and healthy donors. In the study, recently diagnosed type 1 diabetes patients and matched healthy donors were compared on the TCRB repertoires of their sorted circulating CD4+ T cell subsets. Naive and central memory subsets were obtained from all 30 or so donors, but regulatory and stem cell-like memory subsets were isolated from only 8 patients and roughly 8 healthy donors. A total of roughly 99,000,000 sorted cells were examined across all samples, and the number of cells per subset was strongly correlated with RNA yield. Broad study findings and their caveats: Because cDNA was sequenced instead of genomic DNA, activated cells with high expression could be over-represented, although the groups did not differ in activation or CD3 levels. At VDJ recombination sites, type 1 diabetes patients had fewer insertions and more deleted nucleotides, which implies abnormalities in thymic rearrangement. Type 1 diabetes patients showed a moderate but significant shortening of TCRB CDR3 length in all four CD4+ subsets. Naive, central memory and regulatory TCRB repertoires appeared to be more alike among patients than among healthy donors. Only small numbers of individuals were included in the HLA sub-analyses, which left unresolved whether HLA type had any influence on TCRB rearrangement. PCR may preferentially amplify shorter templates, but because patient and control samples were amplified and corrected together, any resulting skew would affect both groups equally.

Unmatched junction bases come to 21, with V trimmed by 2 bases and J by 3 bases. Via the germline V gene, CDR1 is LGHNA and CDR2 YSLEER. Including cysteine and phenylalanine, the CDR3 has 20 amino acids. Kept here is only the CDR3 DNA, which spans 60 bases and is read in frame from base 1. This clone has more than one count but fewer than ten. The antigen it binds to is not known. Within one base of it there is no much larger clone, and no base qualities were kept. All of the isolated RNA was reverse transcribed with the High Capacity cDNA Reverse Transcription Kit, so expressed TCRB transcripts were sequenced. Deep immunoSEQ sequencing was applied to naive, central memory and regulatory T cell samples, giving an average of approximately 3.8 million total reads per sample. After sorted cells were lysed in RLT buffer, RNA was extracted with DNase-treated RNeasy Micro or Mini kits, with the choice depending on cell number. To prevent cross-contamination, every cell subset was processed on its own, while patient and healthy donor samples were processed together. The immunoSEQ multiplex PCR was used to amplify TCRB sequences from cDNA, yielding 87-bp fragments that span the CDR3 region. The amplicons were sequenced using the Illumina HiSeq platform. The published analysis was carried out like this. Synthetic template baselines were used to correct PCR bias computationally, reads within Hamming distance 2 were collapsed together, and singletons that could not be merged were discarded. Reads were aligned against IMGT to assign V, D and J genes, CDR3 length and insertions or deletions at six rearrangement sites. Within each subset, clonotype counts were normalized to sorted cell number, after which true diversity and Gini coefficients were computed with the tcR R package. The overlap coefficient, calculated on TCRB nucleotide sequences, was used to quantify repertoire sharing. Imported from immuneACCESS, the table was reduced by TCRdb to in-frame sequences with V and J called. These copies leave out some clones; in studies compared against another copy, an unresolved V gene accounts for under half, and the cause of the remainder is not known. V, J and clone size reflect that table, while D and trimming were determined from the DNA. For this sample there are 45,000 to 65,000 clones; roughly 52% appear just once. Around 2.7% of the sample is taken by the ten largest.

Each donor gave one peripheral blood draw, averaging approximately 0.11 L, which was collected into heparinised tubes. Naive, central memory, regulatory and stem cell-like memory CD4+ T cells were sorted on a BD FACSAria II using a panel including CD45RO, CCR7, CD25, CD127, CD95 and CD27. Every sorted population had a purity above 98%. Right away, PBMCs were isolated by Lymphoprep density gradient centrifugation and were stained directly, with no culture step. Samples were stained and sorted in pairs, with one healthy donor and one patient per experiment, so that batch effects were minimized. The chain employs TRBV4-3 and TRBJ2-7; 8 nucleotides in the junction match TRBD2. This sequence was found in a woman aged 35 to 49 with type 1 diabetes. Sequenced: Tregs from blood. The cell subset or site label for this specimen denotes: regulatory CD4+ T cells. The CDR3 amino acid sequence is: CASSQRVLGRRGVAGYEQYF. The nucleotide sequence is TGCGCCAGCAGCCAAAGAGTTTTGGGTAGGCGGGGGGTTGCTGGCTACGAGCAGTACTTC.